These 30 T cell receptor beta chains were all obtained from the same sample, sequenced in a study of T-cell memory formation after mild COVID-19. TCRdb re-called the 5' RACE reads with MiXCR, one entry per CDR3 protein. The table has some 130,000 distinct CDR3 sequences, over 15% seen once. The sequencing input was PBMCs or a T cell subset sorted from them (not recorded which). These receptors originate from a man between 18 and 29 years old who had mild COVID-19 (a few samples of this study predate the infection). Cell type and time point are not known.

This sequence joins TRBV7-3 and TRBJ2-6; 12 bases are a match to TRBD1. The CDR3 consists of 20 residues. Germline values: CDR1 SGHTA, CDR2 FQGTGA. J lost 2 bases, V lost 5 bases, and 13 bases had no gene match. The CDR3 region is CASSLGGQGAVWAGANVLTF. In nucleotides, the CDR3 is TGTGCCAGCAGCCTTGGGGGACAGGGGGCAGTTTGGGCTGGGGCCAACGTCCTGACTTTC.

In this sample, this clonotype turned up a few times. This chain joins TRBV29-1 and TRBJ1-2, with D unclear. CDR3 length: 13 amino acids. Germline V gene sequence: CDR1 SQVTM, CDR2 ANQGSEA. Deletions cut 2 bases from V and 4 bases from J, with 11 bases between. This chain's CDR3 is CSVERIRSYGYTF. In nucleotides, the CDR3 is TGCAGCGTTGAAAGGATCAGAAGCTATGGCTACACCTTC.

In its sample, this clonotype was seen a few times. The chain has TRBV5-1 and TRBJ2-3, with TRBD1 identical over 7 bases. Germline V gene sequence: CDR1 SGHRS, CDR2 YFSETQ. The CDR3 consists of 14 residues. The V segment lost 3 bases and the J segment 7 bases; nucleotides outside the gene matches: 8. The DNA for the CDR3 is TGCGCCAGCAGCTCCACAACAGGGGCACATACGCAGTATTTT. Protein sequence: CASSSTTGAHTQYF.

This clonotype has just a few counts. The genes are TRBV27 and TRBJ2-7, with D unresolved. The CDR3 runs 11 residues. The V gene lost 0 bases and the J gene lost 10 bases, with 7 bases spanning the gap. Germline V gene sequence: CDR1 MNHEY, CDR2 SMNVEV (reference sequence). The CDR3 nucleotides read TGTGCCAGCAGTTTATCCTGTTCACAGTACGTC. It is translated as CASSLSCSQYV.

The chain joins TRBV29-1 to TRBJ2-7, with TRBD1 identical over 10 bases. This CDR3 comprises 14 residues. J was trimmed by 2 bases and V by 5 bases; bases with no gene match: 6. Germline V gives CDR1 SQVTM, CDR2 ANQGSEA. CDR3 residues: CSVYPGQGTYEQYF. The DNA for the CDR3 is TGCAGCGTTTATCCGGGACAGGGGACCTACGAGCAGTACTTC.

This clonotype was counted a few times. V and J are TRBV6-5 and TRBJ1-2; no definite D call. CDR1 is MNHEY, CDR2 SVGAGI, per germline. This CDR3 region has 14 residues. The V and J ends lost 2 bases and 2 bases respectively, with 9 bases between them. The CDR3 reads CASSYGQANYGYTF. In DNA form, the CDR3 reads TGTGCCAGCAGTTACGGCCAGGCAAACTATGGCTACACCTTC.

This CDR3 reads CASSKTSGFYEQYV. In nucleotides, the CDR3 is TGTGCCAGCAGTAAGACTAGCGGATTCTACGAGCAGTACGTC. The chain joins TRBV6-2 or TRBV6-3 to TRBJ2-7; 9 bases agree with TRBD2. Unmatched junction bases numbered 5, after V lost 5 bases and J lost 3 bases. CDR3 length: 14 residues. The germline V gene has CDR1 MNHEY and CDR2 SVGEGT.

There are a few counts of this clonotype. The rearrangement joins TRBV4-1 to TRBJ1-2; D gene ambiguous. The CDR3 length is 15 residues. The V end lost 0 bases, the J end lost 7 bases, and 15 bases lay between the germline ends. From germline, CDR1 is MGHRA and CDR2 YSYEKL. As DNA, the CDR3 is TGCGCCAGCAGCCAAGATCCGGGGTATAATCGTGGCTACACCTTC. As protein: CASSQDPGYNRGYTF.

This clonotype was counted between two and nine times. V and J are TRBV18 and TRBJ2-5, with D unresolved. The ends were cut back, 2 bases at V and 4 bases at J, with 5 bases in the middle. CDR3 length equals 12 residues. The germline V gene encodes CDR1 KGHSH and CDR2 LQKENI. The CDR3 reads CASSPSAETQYF. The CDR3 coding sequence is TGTGCCAGCTCACCATCCGCAGAGACCCAGTACTTC.

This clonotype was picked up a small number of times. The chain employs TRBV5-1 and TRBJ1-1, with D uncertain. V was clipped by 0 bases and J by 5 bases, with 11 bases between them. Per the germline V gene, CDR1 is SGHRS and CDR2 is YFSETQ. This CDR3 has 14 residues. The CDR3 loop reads CASSLASPGTEAFF. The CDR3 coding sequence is TGCGCCAGCAGCTTGGCTTCTCCTGGGACTGAAGCTTTCTTT.

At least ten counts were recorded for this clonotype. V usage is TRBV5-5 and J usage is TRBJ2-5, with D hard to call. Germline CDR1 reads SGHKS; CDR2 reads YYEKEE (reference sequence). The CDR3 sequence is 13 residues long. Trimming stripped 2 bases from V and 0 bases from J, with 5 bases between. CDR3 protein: CASSFEDQETQYF. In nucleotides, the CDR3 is TGTGCCAGCAGCTTCGAAGACCAAGAGACCCAGTACTTC.

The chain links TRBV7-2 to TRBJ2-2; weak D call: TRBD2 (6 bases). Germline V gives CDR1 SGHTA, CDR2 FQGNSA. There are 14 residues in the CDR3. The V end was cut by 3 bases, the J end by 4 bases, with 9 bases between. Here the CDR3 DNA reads TGTGCCAGCAGCTTGCGGGAATCCACCGGGGAGCTGTTTTTT. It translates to CASSLRESTGELFF.

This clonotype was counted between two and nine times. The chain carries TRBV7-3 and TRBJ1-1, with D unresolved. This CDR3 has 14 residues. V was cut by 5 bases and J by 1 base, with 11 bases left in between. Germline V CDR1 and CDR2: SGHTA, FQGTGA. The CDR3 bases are TGTGCCAGCAGCCCCGGGTGGGGGAACACTGAAGCTTTCTTT. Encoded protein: CASSPGWGNTEAFF.

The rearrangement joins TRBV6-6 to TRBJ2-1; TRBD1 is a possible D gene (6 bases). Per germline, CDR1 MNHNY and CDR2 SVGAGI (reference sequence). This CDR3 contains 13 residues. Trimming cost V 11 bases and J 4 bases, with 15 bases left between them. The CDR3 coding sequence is TGTGCCGGCATCCAACAGGGATACAATGAGCAGTTCTTC. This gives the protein CAGIQQGYNEQFF.

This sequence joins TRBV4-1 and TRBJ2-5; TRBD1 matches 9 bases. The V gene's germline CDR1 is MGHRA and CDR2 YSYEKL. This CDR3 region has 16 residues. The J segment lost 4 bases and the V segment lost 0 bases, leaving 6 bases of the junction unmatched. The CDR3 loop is CASSQEGTGIGETQYF. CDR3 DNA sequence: TGCGCCAGCAGCCAAGAAGGGACAGGGATCGGAGAGACCCAGTACTTC.

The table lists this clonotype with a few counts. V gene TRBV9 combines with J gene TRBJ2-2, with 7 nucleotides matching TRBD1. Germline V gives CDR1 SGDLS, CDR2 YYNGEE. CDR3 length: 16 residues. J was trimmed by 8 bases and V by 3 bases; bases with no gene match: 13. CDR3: CASSDNAMRGQGELFF. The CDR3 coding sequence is TGTGCCAGCAGCGACAACGCGATGAGGGGGCAGGGGGAGCTGTTTTTT.

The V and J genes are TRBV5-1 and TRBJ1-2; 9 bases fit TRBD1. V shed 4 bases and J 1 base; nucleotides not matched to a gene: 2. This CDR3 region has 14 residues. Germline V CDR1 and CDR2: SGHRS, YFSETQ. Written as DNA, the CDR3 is TGCGCCAGCAGCCGGGACAGGGTTAACTATGGCTACACCTTC. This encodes CASSRDRVNYGYTF. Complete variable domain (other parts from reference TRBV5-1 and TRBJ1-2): KAGVTQTPRYLIKTRGQQVTLSCSPISGHRSVSWYQQTPGQGLQFLFEYFSETQRNKGNFPGRFSGRQFSNSRSEMNVSTLELGDSALYLCASSRDRVNYGYTFGSGTRLTVV.

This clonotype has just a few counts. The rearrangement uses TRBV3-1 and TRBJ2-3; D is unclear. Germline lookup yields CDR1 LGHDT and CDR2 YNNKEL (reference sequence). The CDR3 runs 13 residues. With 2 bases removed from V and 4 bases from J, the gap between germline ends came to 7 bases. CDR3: CASSQLEADTQYF. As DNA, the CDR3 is TGTGCCAGCAGCCAATTGGAAGCAGATACGCAGTATTTT.

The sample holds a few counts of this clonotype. This chain's CDR3 is CASSTSGGSTDTQYF. DNA of the CDR3: TGTGCCAGCTCGACTAGCGGGGGAAGCACAGATACGCAGTATTTT. This chain links TRBV5-6 with TRBJ2-3; 12 bases are shared with TRBD2. The ends lost 7 bases at V and 0 bases at J; junction bases unmatched: 3. Germline V gene lookup returns CDR1 SGHDT and CDR2 YYEEEE. CDR3 size: 15 residues.

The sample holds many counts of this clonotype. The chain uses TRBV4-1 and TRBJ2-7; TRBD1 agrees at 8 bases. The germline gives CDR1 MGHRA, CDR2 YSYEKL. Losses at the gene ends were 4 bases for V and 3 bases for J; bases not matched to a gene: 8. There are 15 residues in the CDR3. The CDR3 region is CASSPGGAEDYEQYV. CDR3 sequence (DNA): TGCGCCAGCAGCCCAGGGGGCGCGGAAGACTACGAGCAGTACGTC.

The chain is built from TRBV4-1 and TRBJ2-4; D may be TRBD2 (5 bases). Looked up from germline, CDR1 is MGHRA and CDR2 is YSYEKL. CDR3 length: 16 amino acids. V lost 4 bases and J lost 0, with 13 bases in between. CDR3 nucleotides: TGCGCCAGCAGCCTCCTAGGACTGCCAGCCAAAAACATTCAGTACTTC. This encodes CASSLLGLPAKNIQYF.

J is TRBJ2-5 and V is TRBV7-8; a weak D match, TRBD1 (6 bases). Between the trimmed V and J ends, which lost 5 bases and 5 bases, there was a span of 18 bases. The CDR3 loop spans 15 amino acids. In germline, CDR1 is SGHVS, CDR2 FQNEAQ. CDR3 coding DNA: TGTGCCAGCAGCGGGGCCCCGAGGGGGTCGGAGACCCAGTACTTC. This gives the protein CASSGAPRGSETQYF.

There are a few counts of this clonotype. For the CDR3, the DNA is TGTGCCACCAGTGATAACCCAGGGTTTTATGGCTACACCTTC. This translates into CATSDNPGFYGYTF. This chain joins TRBV24-1 and TRBJ1-2; tentative D call: TRBD1 (5 bases). Per the germline V gene, CDR1 is KGHDR and CDR2 is SFDVKD. V was trimmed by 3 bases and J by 5 bases, leaving 12 bases between them. The CDR3 covers 14 residues.

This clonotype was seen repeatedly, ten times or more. This CDR3 reads CASSKDSPRNEQFF. CDR3 bases: TGCGCCAGCAGCAAGGACAGCCCCCGGAATGAGCAGTTCTTC. The V and J genes are TRBV5-1 and TRBJ2-1; a weak D match, TRBD1 (6 bases). The CDR3 is made up of 14 amino acids. CDR1 and CDR2 from the germline V gene are SGHRS and YFSETQ. Trimming cost V 4 bases and J 7 bases, with 15 bases left between them.

CDR3 nucleotides: TGTGCCAGCAGCTTGGACTTTGGGGGGTACAATGAGCAGTTCTTC. Translated, it gives CASSLDFGGYNEQFF. The rearrangement joins TRBV7-2 to TRBJ2-1; TRBD2 is a possible D gene (6 bases). Germline assignment: CDR1 SGHTA and CDR2 FQGNSA. Trimming took off 3 bases at V and 4 bases at J, with 13 bases between the two ends. This CDR3 has 15 amino acids.

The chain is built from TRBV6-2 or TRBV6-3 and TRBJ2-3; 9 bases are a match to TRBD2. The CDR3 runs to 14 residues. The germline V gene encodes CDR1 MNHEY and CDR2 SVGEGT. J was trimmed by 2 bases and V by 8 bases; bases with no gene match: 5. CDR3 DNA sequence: TGTGCCAGCTGTCTAGCGGGGAACACAGATACGCAGTATTTT. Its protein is CASCLAGNTDTQYF.

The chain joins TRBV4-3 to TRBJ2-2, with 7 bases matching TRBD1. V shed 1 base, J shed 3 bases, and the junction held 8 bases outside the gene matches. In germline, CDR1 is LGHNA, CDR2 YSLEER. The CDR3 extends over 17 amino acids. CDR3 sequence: CASSQVRAGGDTGELFF. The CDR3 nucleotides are TGCGCCAGCAGCCAAGTTCGGGCAGGGGGTGACACCGGGGAGCTGTTTTTT.

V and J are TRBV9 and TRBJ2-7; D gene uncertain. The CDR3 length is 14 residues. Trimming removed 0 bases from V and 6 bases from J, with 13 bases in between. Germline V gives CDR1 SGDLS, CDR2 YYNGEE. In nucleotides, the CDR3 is TGTGCCAGCAGCGTAGCCCCCGTGGGGTCCGAGCAGTACTTC. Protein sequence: CASSVAPVGSEQYF.

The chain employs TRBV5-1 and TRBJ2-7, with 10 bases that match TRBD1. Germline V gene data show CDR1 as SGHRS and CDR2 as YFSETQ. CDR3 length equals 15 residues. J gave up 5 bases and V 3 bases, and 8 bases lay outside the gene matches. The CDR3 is CASSSTGQGSHEQYF. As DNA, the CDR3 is TGCGCCAGCAGCTCGACGGGACAGGGGAGCCACGAGCAGTACTTC.

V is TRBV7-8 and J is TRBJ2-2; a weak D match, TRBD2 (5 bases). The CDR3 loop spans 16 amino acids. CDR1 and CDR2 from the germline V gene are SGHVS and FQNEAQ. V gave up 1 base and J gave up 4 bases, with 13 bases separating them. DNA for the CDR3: TGTGCCAGCAGCTTAGGTGGCGGGTTGGCCACCGGGGAGCTGTTTTTT. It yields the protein CASSLGGGLATGELFF.